One sample yielded the 10 T cell receptor beta chains listed below, sequenced in a study of blood T cell repertoires in COVID-19 (dated by TCRdb to 2019 to 2021). Preparation of the library involved the immunoSEQ multiplex PCR assay. Drawn from immuneACCESS, this table holds only the in-frame rearrangements with V and J called that TCRdb kept. Clones are partly lost; checked studies trace under half to an unresolved V gene and leave the rest unexplained. The sample table holds 200,000 to 250,000 clones, of which 89% were seen once. The top ten clones comprise 4% to 5.5% of the sample. Sequences were obtained from peripheral blood. The receptor set was obtained from a woman aged 35 to 49 with acute or convalescent COVID-19.

This chain uses TRBV4-1 with TRBJ1-4; 8 bases are a match to TRBD1. Germline V gene data show CDR1 as MGHRA and CDR2 as YSYEKL. This CDR3 has 17 amino acids. The J segment lost 3 bases and the V segment lost 2 bases, leaving 8 bases of the junction unmatched. CDR3 in amino acids: CASSQPDRGSANEKLFF. The DNA of the CDR3 is TGCGCCAGCAGCCAACCCGACAGGGGTTCGGCTAATGAAAAACTGTTTTTT.

The rearrangement uses TRBV30 and TRBJ1-1; TRBD1 matches 7 bases. The CDR3 is made up of 14 amino acids. The ends lost 5 bases at V and 1 base at J; junction bases unmatched: 7. Looked up from germline, CDR1 is GTSNPN and CDR2 is SVGIG (reference sequence). The CDR3 loop is CAWGRTGWNTEAFF. CDR3 bases: TGTGCCTGGGGGAGGACAGGTTGGAACACTGAAGCTTTCTTT.

The chain is built from TRBV29-1 and TRBJ1-1, with 8 bases matching TRBD1. V shed 7 bases and J 6 bases; nucleotides not matched to a gene: 10. Germline loops: CDR1 SQVTM, CDR2 ANQGSEA. There are 13 residues in the CDR3. This chain's CDR3 is CSAEDRVVPEAFF. In DNA, the CDR3 is TGCAGCGCCGAGGACAGGGTTGTCCCTGAAGCTTTCTTT.

The V call is TRBV6-4, the J call TRBJ1-6; perhaps TRBD1 as D (5 bases). Germline V CDR1 and CDR2: MRHNA, SNTAGT. The germline V and J ends were trimmed by 6 bases and 4 bases, with 7 bases remaining between them. The CDR3 sequence is 13 residues long. The CDR3 region is CASRSGYNSPLHF. Here the CDR3 DNA reads TGTGCCAGCAGGTCAGGGTATAATTCACCCCTCCACTTT.

This clone occurred once. This sequence joins TRBV5-4 and TRBJ2-1; D remains ambiguous. Germline V gene data show CDR1 as SGHNT and CDR2 as YYREEE (reference sequence). The CDR3 covers 13 residues. Trimming stripped 0 bases from V and 5 bases from J, with 6 bases between. CDR3 in DNA: TGTGCCAGCAGCTTGGCCCAGGACAATGAGCAGTTCTTC. Amino acid sequence: CASSLAQDNEQFF.

This chain links TRBV19 with TRBJ1-3, with TRBD1 identical over 9 bases. Germline CDR1 LNHDA, CDR2 SQIVND (reference sequence). The CDR3 runs 16 residues. With V trimmed by 8 bases and J by 7 bases, 15 bases remained unmatched. The CDR3 DNA follows: TGTGCCAGTTCCGGGACAGGGAAAACCATAAGGAACACCATATATTTT. This gives the protein CASSGTGKTIRNTIYF.

The rearrangement uses TRBV29-1 and TRBJ1-2, with a weak D call TRBD1 (5 bases). CDR3 length: 12 amino acids. Germline V lookup: CDR1 SQVTM, CDR2 ANQGSEA. The V end lost 6 bases, the J end lost 3 bases, and 11 bases lay between the germline ends. This CDR3 is CSVPPTDYGYTF. The CDR3 DNA reads TGCAGCGTCCCGCCGACAGACTATGGCTACACCTTC.

The V and J genes are TRBV3-1 (or the pseudogene TRBV3-2) and TRBJ1-2; D is uncertain. Germline CDR1 and CDR2: LGHDT and YNNKEL (reference sequence). V shed 6 bases and J shed 7 bases, with 15 bases lying between them. This CDR3 has 13 residues. The CDR3 DNA reads as TGTGCCAGCAGTCTTCAGGTAACGTCTGGCTACACCTTC. Its translation: CASSLQVTSGYTF.

A remark on this clone: The sample carries other DNA sequences with the same CDR3. The rearrangement uses TRBV18 and TRBJ1-2; D is ambiguous. This CDR3 spans 14 amino acids. Germline V gene sequence: CDR1 KGHSH, CDR2 LQKENI. Trimming removed 0 bases at V and 3 bases at J, with 8 bases between. CDR3 amino acids: CASSPPAGYYGYTF. The DNA for the CDR3 is TGTGCCAGCTCACCACCGGCGGGGTACTATGGCTACACCTTC.

V and J are TRBV5-1 and TRBJ2-2; tentative D call: TRBD1 (5 bases). Germline CDR1 is SGHRS and CDR2 is YFSETQ. The CDR3 has 16 amino acids. V was pared by 2 bases and J by 2 bases, with 13 bases between. The CDR3: CASSFLVRDNTGELFF. CDR3 nucleotides: TGCGCCAGCAGCTTCCTCGTCAGGGATAACACCGGGGAGCTGTTTTTT.